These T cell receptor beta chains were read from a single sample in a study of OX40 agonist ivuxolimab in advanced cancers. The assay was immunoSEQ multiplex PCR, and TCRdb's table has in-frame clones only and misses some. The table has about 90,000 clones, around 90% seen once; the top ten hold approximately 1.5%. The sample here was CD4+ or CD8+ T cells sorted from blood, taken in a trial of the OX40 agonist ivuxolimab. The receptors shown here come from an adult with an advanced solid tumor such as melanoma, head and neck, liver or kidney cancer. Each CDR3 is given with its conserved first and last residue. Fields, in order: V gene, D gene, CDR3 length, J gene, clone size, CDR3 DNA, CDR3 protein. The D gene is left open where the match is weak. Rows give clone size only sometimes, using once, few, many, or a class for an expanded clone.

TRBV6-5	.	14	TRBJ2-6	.	TGTGCCAGCAACGGGGCGGTTGGGGCCAACGTCCTGACTTTC	CASNGAVGANVLTF
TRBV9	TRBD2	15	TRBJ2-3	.	TGTGCCAGCAGCTCTTTAGCGGGAGCGGTAGATACGCAGTATTTT	CASSSLAGAVDTQYF
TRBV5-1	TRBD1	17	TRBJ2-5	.	TGCGCCAGCAGCTTGGAGGGGGCTGCCTTTTCGGGGGAGACCCAGTACTTC	CASSLEGAAFSGETQYF
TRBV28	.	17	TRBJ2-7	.	TGTGCCAGCAGTTTTCAAGGACCGGCGGGGGCCCCCTACGAGCAGTACTTC	CASSFQGPAGAPYEQYF
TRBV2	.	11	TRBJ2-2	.	TGTGCCAGCAGTTCAACCGGGGAGCTGTTTTTT	CASSSTGELFF
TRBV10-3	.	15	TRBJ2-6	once	TGTGCCATCAGTGATCAGAGCTCTGGGGCCAACGTCCTGACTTTC	CAISDQSSGANVLTF
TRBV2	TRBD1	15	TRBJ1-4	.	TGTGCCAGCAGTGTAGAAGGACAGGGTGGAGAAAAACTGTTTTTT	CASSVEGQGGEKLFF
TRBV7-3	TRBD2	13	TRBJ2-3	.	TGTGCCAGCAGCCCCGGACTAGTGAATACGCAGTATTTT	CASSPGLVNTQYF
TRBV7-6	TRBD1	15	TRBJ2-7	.	TGTGCCAGCAGCTTAGGGACAGGGGGGACCTACGAGCAGTACTTC	CASSLGTGGTYEQYF
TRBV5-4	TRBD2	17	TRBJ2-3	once	TGTGCCAGCAGCTTGGTTTCCAGCGGGAGGGGTGGGGATACGCAGTATTTT	CASSLVSSGRGGDTQYF
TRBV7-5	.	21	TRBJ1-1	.	TGTGTCAGAAGCCCTAGTAAGATGGACGGCAATGGGAACAAACAGAACACTGAAGCTTTCTTT	CVRSPSKMDGNGNKQNTEAFF
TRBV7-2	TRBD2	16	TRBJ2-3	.	TGTGCCAGCAGCCACCCCCCTAGCGGTTACACAGATACGCAGTATTTT	CASSHPPSGYTDTQYF
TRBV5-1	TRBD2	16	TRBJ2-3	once	TGCGCCAGCAGCCAGACACTAGCGGGGGGCGGGGATACGCAGTATTTT	CASSQTLAGGGDTQYF
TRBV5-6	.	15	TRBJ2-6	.	TGTGCCAGCAGCCTGGAGGGTGCTGGGGCCAACGTCCTGACTTTC	CASSLEGAGANVLTF
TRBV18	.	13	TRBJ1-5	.	TGTGCCAGCTCCGAAGGGGGTAATCAGCCCCAGCATTTT	CASSEGGNQPQHF
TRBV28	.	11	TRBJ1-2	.	TGTGCCAGCAGTGAGTACTATGGCTACACCTTC	CASSEYYGYTF
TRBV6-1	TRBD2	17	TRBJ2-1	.	TGTGCCAGCAGTGAACCAACAAGCGGGGGGTCCTACAATGAGCAGTTCTTC	CASSEPTSGGSYNEQFF
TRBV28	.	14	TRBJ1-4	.	TGTGCCAGCAGAGGGTCCGCAACTAATGAAAAACTGTTTTTT	CASRGSATNEKLFF
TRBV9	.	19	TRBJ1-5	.	TGTGCCAGCAGCGTAGCTAATCCCGGGTCCTATCCCCCAAATCAGCCCCAGCATTTT	CASSVANPGSYPPNQPQHF
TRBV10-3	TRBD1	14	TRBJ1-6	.	TGTGCCATCAGCTACCGGGACAGGGATTCACCCCTCCACTTT	CAISYRDRDSPLHF
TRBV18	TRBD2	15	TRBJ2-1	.	TGTGCCAGCTCACCACTAGCGGGAGAATGGAGTGAGCAGTTCTTC	CASSPLAGEWSEQFF
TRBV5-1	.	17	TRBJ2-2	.	TGCGCCAGCTTTTGGGGGCCCGCCCTTAAGGTCGCCGGGGAGCTGTTTTTT	CASFWGPALKVAGELFF
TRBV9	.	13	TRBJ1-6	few	TGTGCCAGCGGGCGAGGTGTCAATTCACCCCTCCACTTT	CASGRGVNSPLHF
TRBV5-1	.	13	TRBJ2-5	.	TGCGCCAGCAGCTTAGGGCAGAAAGAGACCCAGTACTTC	CASSLGQKETQYF
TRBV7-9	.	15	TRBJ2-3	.	TGTGCCAGCAGCTTAGGCTCAGGTTGGGGAGATACGCAGTATTTT	CASSLGSGWGDTQYF
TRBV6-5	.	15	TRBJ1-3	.	TGTGCCAGCAGTCCATTGATAAGCTCTGGAAACACCATATATTTT	CASSPLISSGNTIYF
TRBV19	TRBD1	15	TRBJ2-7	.	TGTGCCAGTAGTACTTCCCACCGGGACAGCTACGAGCAGTACTTC	CASSTSHRDSYEQYF
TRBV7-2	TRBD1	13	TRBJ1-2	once	TGTGCCAGCAGCTTAGACAGGGGGACTTTGCGCACCTTC	CASSLDRGTLRTF